This is a list of T cell receptor beta chains from one sample in a study of T cell responses to AZD1222 COVID-19 vaccine. The table came from immunoSEQ multiplex PCR; TCRdb's copy has only in-frame clones and leaves some out. The sample lists tens of thousands of clones, more than 85% occurring once. The sample in question was peripheral blood, obtained 28 days after the second AZD1222 dose. The receptors derive from an adult who received the AZD1222 COVID-19 vaccine. Both conserved end residues are part of each CDR3. The order of the fields is J gene, V gene, clone size, D gene, CDR3 protein, CDR3 DNA. D genes are given only for firm matches. Rows give clone size only sometimes, using once, few, many, or a class for an expanded clone.

J gene: TRBJ2-7
V gene: TRBV2
clone size: .
D gene: TRBD1
CDR3 protein: CASTSETGTEQYF
CDR3 DNA: TGTGCCAGCACCTCGGAGACAGGGACCGAGCAGTACTTC

J gene: TRBJ1-6
V gene: TRBV30
clone size: .
D gene: .
CDR3 protein: CAWMDDSPLHF
CDR3 DNA: TGTGCCTGGATGGACGATTCACCCCTCCACTTT

J gene: TRBJ2-6
V gene: TRBV19
clone size: .
D gene: .
CDR3 protein: CASSQGGGANVLTF
CDR3 DNA: TGTGCCAGTAGTCAGGGGGGTGGGGCCAACGTCCTGACTTTC

J gene: TRBJ1-4
V gene: TRBV4-1
clone size: .
D gene: TRBD1
CDR3 protein: CASSHQTGAFGVKLFF
CDR3 DNA: TGCGCCAGCAGCCATCAGACAGGGGCTTTTGGGGTAAAACTGTTTTTT

J gene: TRBJ1-4
V gene: TRBV2
clone size: .
D gene: .
CDR3 protein: CASNQQGTNEKLFF
CDR3 DNA: TGTGCCAGCAACCAACAGGGAACTAATGAAAAACTGTTTTTT

J gene: TRBJ1-2
V gene: TRBV7-8
clone size: few
D gene: TRBD1
CDR3 protein: CASSIDRQGPTMGYTF
CDR3 DNA: TGTGCCAGCAGCATTGATCGACAGGGGCCCACTATGGGCTACACCTTC

J gene: TRBJ2-1
V gene: TRBV18
clone size: .
D gene: TRBD1
CDR3 protein: CASSPQGVDSLFSSYNEQFF
CDR3 DNA: TGTGCCAGCTCACCTCAGGGGGTAGATAGCCTCTTCAGCTCCTACAATGAGCAGTTCTTC

J gene: TRBJ2-3
V gene: TRBV19
clone size: .
D gene: TRBD1
CDR3 protein: CASRPPGQPTDTQYF
CDR3 DNA: TGTGCCAGTAGGCCCCCGGGACAGCCCACAGATACGCAGTATTTT

J gene: TRBJ2-3
V gene: TRBV5-1
clone size: .
D gene: .
CDR3 protein: CASSTAGGGTQYF
CDR3 DNA: TGCGCCAGCAGCACCGCGGGTGGGGGTACGCAGTATTTT

J gene: TRBJ2-3
V gene: TRBV30
clone size: .
D gene: .
CDR3 protein: CAWSGDGGSTDTQYF
CDR3 DNA: TGTGCCTGGAGCGGGGACGGGGGAAGCACAGATACGCAGTATTTT

J gene: TRBJ2-5
V gene: TRBV2
clone size: .
D gene: .
CDR3 protein: CASTPTRNQETQYF
CDR3 DNA: TGTGCCAGCACCCCGACACGCAACCAAGAGACCCAGTACTTC

J gene: TRBJ2-7
V gene: TRBV30
clone size: .
D gene: .
CDR3 protein: CAWKRGRGLYEQYF
CDR3 DNA: TGTGCCTGGAAACGGGGCAGGGGCCTCTACGAGCAGTACTTC

J gene: TRBJ1-1
V gene: TRBV27
clone size: once
D gene: .
CDR3 protein: CASRTWDRPESAFF
CDR3 DNA: TGTGCCAGCCGTACCTGGGACCGCCCCGAATCAGCTTTCTTT

J gene: TRBJ2-1
V gene: TRBV18
clone size: .
D gene: TRBD2
CDR3 protein: CASSPILAGSYNEQFF
CDR3 DNA: TGTGCCAGCTCACCTATACTAGCGGGGTCATACAATGAGCAGTTCTTC

J gene: TRBJ2-3
V gene: TRBV7-6
clone size: .
D gene: .
CDR3 protein: CASSLGAVDTQYF
CDR3 DNA: TGTGCCAGCAGCTTAGGGGCGGTAGATACGCAGTATTTT

J gene: TRBJ1-5
V gene: TRBV23-1
clone size: .
D gene: .
CDR3 protein: CASSRAVWSNQPQHF
CDR3 DNA: TGCGCCAGCAGTCGGGCAGTGTGGAGCAATCAGCCCCAGCATTTT

J gene: TRBJ1-5
V gene: TRBV19
clone size: .
D gene: .
CDR3 protein: CASRHIQAGGNQPQHF
CDR3 DNA: TGTGCCAGTAGGCACATCCAGGCGGGGGGCAATCAGCCCCAGCATTTT

J gene: TRBJ2-2
V gene: TRBV7-3
clone size: .
D gene: .
CDR3 protein: CASSLSGAQNTGELFF
CDR3 DNA: TGTGCCAGCAGCTTATCAGGGGCGCAAAACACCGGGGAGCTGTTTTTT

J gene: TRBJ2-7
V gene: TRBV7-2
clone size: .
D gene: .
CDR3 protein: CASSRETGTGDEQYF
CDR3 DNA: TGTGCCAGCAGCAGAGAAACAGGGACGGGCGACGAGCAGTACTTC

J gene: TRBJ1-2
V gene: TRBV6-5
clone size: .
D gene: .
CDR3 protein: CASNRGGEMSGYTF
CDR3 DNA: TGTGCCAGCAACCGGGGCGGAGAAATGTCTGGCTACACCTTC

J gene: TRBJ1-1
V gene: TRBV7-9
clone size: .
D gene: TRBD1
CDR3 protein: CASSLVVGTGDTEAFF
CDR3 DNA: TGTGCCAGCAGCTTAGTGGTAGGGACAGGGGACACTGAAGCTTTCTTT

J gene: TRBJ1-1
V gene: TRBV5-1
clone size: .
D gene: TRBD1
CDR3 protein: CASGTGQLNTEAFF
CDR3 DNA: TGCGCCAGTGGAACGGGACAGTTGAACACTGAAGCTTTCTTT

J gene: TRBJ1-2
V gene: TRBV5-6
clone size: .
D gene: TRBD1
CDR3 protein: CASSKKDREPRGYTF
CDR3 DNA: TGTGCCAGCAGCAAAAAGGACAGGGAGCCCCGAGGCTACACCTTC

J gene: TRBJ1-6
V gene: TRBV5-6
clone size: .
D gene: .
CDR3 protein: CASSLEAGVGSPLHF
CDR3 DNA: TGTGCCAGCAGCTTGGAAGCAGGGGTTGGTTCACCCCTCCACTTT

J gene: TRBJ2-3
V gene: TRBV5-4
clone size: .
D gene: TRBD2
CDR3 protein: CASSLDLGLAGVTDTQYF
CDR3 DNA: TGTGCCAGCAGCTTGGACCTCGGACTAGCGGGGGTCACAGATACGCAGTATTTT

J gene: TRBJ2-5
V gene: TRBV5-1
clone size: .
D gene: .
CDR3 protein: CASSLGGSGRETQYF
CDR3 DNA: TGCGCCAGCAGCTTGGGAGGGTCTGGTAGGGAGACCCAGTACTTC

J gene: TRBJ2-1
V gene: TRBV4-1
clone size: .
D gene: TRBD2
CDR3 protein: CASSLTASGGANEQFF
CDR3 DNA: TGCGCCAGCAGCCTTACAGCTAGCGGGGGGGCCAATGAGCAGTTCTTC

J gene: TRBJ2-5
V gene: TRBV5-1
clone size: .
D gene: .
CDR3 protein: CASSLDTGETQYF
CDR3 DNA: TGCGCCAGCAGCTTGGACACGGGAGAGACCCAGTACTTC